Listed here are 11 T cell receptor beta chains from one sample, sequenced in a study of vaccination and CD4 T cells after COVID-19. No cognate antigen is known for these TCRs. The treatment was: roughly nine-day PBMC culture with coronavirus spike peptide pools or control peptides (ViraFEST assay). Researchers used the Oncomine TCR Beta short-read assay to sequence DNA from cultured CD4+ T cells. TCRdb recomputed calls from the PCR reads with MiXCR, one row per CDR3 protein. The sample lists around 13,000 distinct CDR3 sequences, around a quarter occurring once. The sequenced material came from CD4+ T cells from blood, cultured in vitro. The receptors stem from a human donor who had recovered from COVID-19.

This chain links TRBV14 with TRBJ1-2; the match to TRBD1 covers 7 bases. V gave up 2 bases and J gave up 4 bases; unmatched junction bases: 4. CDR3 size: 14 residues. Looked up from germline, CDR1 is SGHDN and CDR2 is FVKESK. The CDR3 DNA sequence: TGTGCCAGCAGCCAATCGGGACAGCCCTATGGCTACACCTTC. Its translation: CASSQSGQPYGYTF. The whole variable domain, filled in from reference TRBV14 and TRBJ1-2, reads EAGVTQFPSHSVIEKGQTVTLRCDPISGHDNLYWYRRVMGKEIKFLLHFVKESKQDESGMPNNRFLAERTGGTYSTLKVQPAELEDSGVYFCASSQSGQPYGYTFGSGTRLTVV.

Written as DNA, the CDR3 is TGTGCCAGCAGCCCGGCGGGGTGGGGCCTAAAGGTGGATACGCAGTATTTT. Amino acid sequence: CASSPAGWGLKVDTQYF. This rearrangement joins TRBV7-2 to TRBJ2-3; tentative D call: TRBD2 (6 bases). The CDR3 is made up of 17 amino acids. Germline values: CDR1 SGHTA, CDR2 FQGNSA. Trimming removed 5 bases from V and 6 bases from J, with 24 bases in between.

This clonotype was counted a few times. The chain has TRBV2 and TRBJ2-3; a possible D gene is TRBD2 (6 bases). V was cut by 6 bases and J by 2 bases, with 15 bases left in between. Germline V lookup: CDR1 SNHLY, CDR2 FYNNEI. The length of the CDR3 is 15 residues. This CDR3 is CASRGTGLFTDTQYF. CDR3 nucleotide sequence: TGTGCCAGCAGGGGAACGGGACTCTTCACAGATACGCAGTATTTT.

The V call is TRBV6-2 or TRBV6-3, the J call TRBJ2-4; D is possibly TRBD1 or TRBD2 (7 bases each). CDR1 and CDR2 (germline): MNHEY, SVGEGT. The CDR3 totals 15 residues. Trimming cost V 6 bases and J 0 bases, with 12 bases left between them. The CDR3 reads CASSGGTVAKNIQYF. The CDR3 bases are TGTGCCAGCAGCGGGGGGACAGTAGCCAAAAACATTCAGTACTTC.

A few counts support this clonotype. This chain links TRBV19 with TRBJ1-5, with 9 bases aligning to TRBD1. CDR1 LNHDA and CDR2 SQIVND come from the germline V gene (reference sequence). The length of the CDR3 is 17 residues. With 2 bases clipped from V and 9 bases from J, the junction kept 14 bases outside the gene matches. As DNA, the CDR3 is TGTGCCAGTAGTATAAGAGGCCGGGACAGGGAAAGGAGGCCCCAGCATTTT. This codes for CASSIRGRDRERRPQHF.

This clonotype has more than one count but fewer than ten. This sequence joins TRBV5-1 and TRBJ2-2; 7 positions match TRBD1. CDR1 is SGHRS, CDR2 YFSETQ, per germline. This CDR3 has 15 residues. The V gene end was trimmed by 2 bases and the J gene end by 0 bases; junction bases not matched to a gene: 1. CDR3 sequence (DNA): TGCGCCAGCAGCTTACAGGGGACGAACACCGGGGAGCTGTTTTTT. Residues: CASSLQGTNTGELFF.

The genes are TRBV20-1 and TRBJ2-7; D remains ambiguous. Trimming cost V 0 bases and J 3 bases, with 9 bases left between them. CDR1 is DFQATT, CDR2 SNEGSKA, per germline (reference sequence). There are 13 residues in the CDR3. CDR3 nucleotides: TGCAGTGCTAGAGATCTCGTGAGCTACGAGCAGTACTTC. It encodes CSARDLVSYEQYF.

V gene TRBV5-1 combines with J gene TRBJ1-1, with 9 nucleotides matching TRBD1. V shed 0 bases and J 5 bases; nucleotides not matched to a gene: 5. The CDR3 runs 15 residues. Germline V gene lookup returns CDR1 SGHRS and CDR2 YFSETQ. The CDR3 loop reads CASSLGDRAWTEAFF. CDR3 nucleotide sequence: TGCGCCAGCAGCTTGGGGGACAGGGCTTGGACTGAAGCTTTCTTT.

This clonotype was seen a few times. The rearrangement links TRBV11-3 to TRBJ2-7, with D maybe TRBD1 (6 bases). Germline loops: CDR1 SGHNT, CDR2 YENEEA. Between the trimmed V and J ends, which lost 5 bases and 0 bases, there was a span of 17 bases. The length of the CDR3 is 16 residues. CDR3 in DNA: TGTGCCAGCAGCACCTCCCGAGGGGGATTCTCCTACGAGCAGTACTTC. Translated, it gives CASSTSRGGFSYEQYF.

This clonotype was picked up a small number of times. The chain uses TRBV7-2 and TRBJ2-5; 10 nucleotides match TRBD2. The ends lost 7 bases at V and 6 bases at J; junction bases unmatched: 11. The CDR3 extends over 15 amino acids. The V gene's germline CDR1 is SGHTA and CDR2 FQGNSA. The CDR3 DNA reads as TGTGCCAGCATCCTCAGCGGGGGGGCCGCAAAGACCCAGTACTTC. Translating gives CASILSGGAAKTQYF.

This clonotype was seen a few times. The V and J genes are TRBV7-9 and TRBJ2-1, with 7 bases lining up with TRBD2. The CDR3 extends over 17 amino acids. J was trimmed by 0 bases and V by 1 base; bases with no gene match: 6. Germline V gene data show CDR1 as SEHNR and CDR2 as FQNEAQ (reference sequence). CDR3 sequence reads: CASSLGATSSSYNEQFF. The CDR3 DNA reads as TGTGCCAGCAGCTTAGGAGCGACTAGCAGCTCCTACAATGAGCAGTTCTTC.